Listed below are T cell receptor beta chains from one sample, sequenced in a study of vaccination and CD4 T cells after COVID-19. Each CDR3 protein is one row after TCRdb ran MiXCR on the PCR reads. The sample has approximately 30,000 distinct CDR3 sequences, 45% to 55% seen once. Specimen: CD4+ T cells from blood, collected about 7 months after SARS-CoV-2 vaccination. These receptors all come from a human donor who had recovered from COVID-19. CDR3s include the opening cysteine and the closing phenylalanine or tryptophan. D genes are given only for firm matches. A row's size may be missing; if present it is once, few, many or a size class.

v_gene	abundance	j_gene	d_gene	CDR3aa	CDR3nt
TRBV7-2	.	TRBJ2-5	.	CASSLNAGSGVQETQYF	TGTGCCAGCAGCTTGAACGCAGGGTCAGGGGTACAAGAGACCCAGTACTTC
TRBV28	.	TRBJ2-3	.	CASSWAGPDTQYF	TGTGCCAGCAGTTGGGCAGGGCCAGATACGCAGTATTTT
TRBV21-1	.	TRBJ2-7	.	CASSKWVNAPREQYF	TGTGCCAGCAGCAAATGGGTCAACGCACCTAGGGAGCAGTACTTC
TRBV15	.	TRBJ2-7	.	CATSRDLRADLLRREQYF	TGTGCCACCAGCAGAGATTTGAGGGCAGATCTACTAAGACGCGAGCAGTACTTC
TRBV10-1	few	TRBJ2-3	.	CASRETAEKFTDTQYF	TGCGCCAGCCGGGAGACGGCGGAGAAATTCACAGATACGCAGTATTTT
TRBV24-1	.	TRBJ2-5	.	CATSDTPTGRETQYF	TGTGCCACCAGTGACACCCCGACAGGGAGGGAGACCCAGTACTTC
TRBV7-9	.	TRBJ2-1	.	CASSLSSYEQFF	TGTGCCAGCAGCCTTTCCTCCTATGAGCAGTTCTTC
TRBV6-1	.	TRBJ2-5	.	CASTGEPTWETQYF	TGTGCCAGCACTGGGGAACCGACCTGGGAGACCCAGTACTTC
TRBV6-5	few	TRBJ1-3	.	CASSYPGTGGNTIYF	TGTGCCAGCAGTTACCCCGGGACGGGTGGAAACACCATATATTTT
TRBV7-8	once	TRBJ1-2	TRBD1	CASSQDREDGYTF	TGTGCCAGCAGCCAGGACAGGGAAGATGGCTACACCTTC
TRBV27	medium-sized	TRBJ1-5	TRBD1	CASSSDRFNQPQHF	TGTGCCAGCAGTTCGGACAGGTTCAATCAGCCCCAGCATTTT